This record looks at one TCR beta chain sequence and its context. The sample holds a few counts of this clonotype. There is no known antigen for this receptor. No qualities accompany the bases; no much larger clone lies one base away. TCRdb records Illumina HiSeq 1500 as the sequencer. TCRdb reprocessed the public reads (quality trimming at Q25 with fastp, clone calling with MiXCR) and kept in-frame beta chains. CDR3 protein sequences are deduplicated, and each keeps its most common genes and DNA. The sample contains around 530,000 distinct CDR3 sequences, about 30% of them found a single time. Together, the top ten hold 13% of the sample. The CDR1 and CDR2 encoded by the germline V gene are SGHTA and FQGNSA. The CDR3 runs 13 amino acids, cysteine and phenylalanine included. The read is trimmed to its CDR3 DNA, 39 bases read in frame from base 1. V sheds 5 bases and J sheds 4 bases, leaving 11 bases between their ends.

This sample was included in a study of T cell repertoires in cytomegalovirus infection (dated by TCRdb to the late 2010s). Context from the whole study: Because public TCR beta signatures pointed to carriage of CMV infection together with the matching HLA type, the HLA type of each donor mattered for the analysis.

Results and caveats for the whole study, not just this receptor: The ex vivo response was dominated by HLA-C-restricted CMV-specific TCR beta clonotypes, which also provided the single most frequent clonotype in two of eight donors. Carriers of CMV infection plus the relevant HLA type were discriminated by the cumulative frequency of public TCR beta family members in the study cohort and in an independent roughly 350-donor cohort.

Sequencing was done on a sample of PBMCs. Here the chain combines TRBV7-2 and TRBJ2-5; no confident D gene assignment can be made. The clonotype originates from a human donor in good health (CMV status not recorded). Some clones in this sample may be carry-over from other donors' samples. DNA sequence: TGTGCCAGCAGCCTGGCAATCGGAGAGACCCAGTACTTC. This encodes CASSLAIGETQYF. Beyond the CDR3, the reference TRBV7-2 and TRBJ2-5 genes provide the residues; the full variable domain reads: GAGVSQSPSNKVTEKGKDVELRCDPISGHTALYWYRQSLGQGLEFLIYFQGNSAPDKSGLPSDRFSAERTGGSVSTLTIQRTQQEDSAVYLCASSLAIGETQYFGPGTRLLVL.